This TCR beta chain was sequenced for a study of blood T cells in healthy people across ages. The authors ran a second PCR of 7 to 11 cycles using a sample-barcoded 5' primer and a J-beta primer mix. TCRdb itself ran the 5' RACE reads through MiXCR, one entry per CDR3 protein. The repertoire holds about a million distinct CDR3 sequences, with roughly two fifths as singletons. The CDR3 has 16 residues. Unmatched junction bases numbered 8, after V lost 3 bases and J lost 0 bases. In germline, CDR1 is DFQATT, CDR2 SNEGSKA (reference sequence). The sample comprised blood. This TCR was sampled from a man aged 18-30 years in good health. The rearrangement links TRBV20-1 to TRBJ1-3; TRBD1 aligns across 7 bases. CDR3: CSASASTGSSGNTIYF. CDR3 sequence (DNA): TGCAGTGCTAGCGCTTCGACAGGGAGCTCTGGAAACACCATATATTTT.